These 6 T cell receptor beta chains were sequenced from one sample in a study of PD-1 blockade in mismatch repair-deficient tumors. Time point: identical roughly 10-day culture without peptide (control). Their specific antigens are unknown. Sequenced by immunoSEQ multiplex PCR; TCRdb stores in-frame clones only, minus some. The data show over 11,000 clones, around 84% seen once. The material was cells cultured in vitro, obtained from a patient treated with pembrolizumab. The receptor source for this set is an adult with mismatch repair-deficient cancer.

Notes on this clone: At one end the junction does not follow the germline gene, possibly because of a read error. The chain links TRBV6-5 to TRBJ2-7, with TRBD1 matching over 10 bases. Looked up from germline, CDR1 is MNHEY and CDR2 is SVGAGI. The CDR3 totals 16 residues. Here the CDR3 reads CASSNSFDRGRREQYF. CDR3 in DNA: TGTGCCAGCAGTAACTCTTTTGACAGGGGGCGTCGCGAGCAGTACTTC.

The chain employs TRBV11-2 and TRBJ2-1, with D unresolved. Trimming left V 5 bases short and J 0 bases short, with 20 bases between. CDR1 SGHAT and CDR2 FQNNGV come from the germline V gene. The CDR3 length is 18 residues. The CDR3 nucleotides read TGTGCCAGCAGCCCGGGTCGAGTGGACCCGTACTCCTACAATGAGCAGTTCTTC. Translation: CASSPGRVDPYSYNEQFF.

The CDR3 bases are TGTGCCAGCAGTTTCGTTAGCAATCAGCCCCAGCATTTT. Its translation: CASSFVSNQPQHF. The chain couples TRBV28 to TRBJ1-5; no firm D call. Trimming cost V 3 bases and J 0 bases, with 3 bases left between them. This CDR3 is 13 amino acids long. Germline V CDR1 and CDR2: MDHEN, SYDVKM.

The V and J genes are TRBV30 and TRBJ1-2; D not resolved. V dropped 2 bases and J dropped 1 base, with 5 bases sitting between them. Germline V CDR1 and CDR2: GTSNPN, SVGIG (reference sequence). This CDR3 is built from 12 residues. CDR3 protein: CAWSPDNYGYTF. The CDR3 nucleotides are TGTGCCTGGAGTCCAGATAACTATGGCTACACCTTC.

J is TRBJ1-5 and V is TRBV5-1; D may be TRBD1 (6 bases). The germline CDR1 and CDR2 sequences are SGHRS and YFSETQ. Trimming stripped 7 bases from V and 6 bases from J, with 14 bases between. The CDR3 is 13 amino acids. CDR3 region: CASSEGDAQPQHF. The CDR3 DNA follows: TGCGCCAGCTCCGAGGGGGACGCTCAGCCCCAGCATTTT.

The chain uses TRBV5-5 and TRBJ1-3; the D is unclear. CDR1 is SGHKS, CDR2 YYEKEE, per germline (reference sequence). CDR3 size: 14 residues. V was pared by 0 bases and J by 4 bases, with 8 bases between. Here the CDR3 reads CASSLGGFGNTIYF. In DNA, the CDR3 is TGTGCCAGCAGCTTGGGGGGATTCGGAAACACCATATATTTT.